This T cell receptor (beta chain) was captured by sequencing in a study of shared clonotypes between healthy human individuals. Study-wide results and caveats: Non-shared clonotypes displayed generation probabilities falling below those of clonotypes present in all four donors. Roughly 5% was the fraction of naive CD4 clonotypes found shared across several donors.

Deep-level running was used for the assay. Clones were sequenced by immunoSEQ multiplex PCR, and TCRdb holds only the in-frame ones, with some missing. Counted here are more than 550,000 clones, under 95% occurring once; the ten biggest clones make up approximately 25%. Only CD45RO-negative cells positively selected for CCR7 counted as naive CD8 cells, so terminally differentiated effector memory CD45RA+ cells were excluded. The donors were all Caucasian adults (living in Nashville, Tennessee). A remark on this clone: Its matching antigen is unknown.

The V and J ends lost 6 bases and 1 base, in that order; junction bases with no gene match: 2. CDR1 and CDR2 from the germline V gene are MNHEY and SVGAGI. The CDR3 sequence is 14 residues long. The sequence derives from a man between 25 and 39 years old in good health. The specimen sequenced was naive CD8+ T cells sorted from blood. The chain has TRBV6-5 and TRBJ2-2; 7 positions agree with TRBD2. CDR3 in amino acids: CASRGTMNTGELFF. In DNA, the CDR3 is TGTGCCAGCAGGGGGACTATGAACACCGGGGAGCTGTTTTTT.